The 21 T cell receptor beta chains below come from one sample, sequenced in a study of molecular identifiers for immune sequencing clone quantification. TCRdb fed the PCR reads into MiXCR, producing one record per CDR3 protein. This table has 400,000 to 600,000 distinct CDR3 sequences, about 20% appearing once. Sequences were obtained from naive CD8+ T cells from blood, with Jurkat cell RNA spiked in. As for subset: FACS-sorted CD8+CD4-CCR7+CD45RA+ naive T cells. The source of these receptors is a human donor in good health. Some libraries in this study had Jurkat cell RNA spiked in.

This clonotype was detected ten times or more. The chain is built from TRBV7-6 and TRBJ2-7; TRBD1 matches 8 bases. V dropped 5 bases and J dropped 4; count of bases not matched to a gene: 10. The CDR3 loop spans 15 amino acids. The germline CDR1 and CDR2 sequences are SGHVS and FNYEAQ. The CDR3 bases are TGTGCCAGCAGCAGCGGACAGGGTGAGGGGTACGAGCAGTACTTC. This sequence encodes CASSSGQGEGYEQYF.

The chain recombines TRBV7-8 with TRBJ1-4, with D perhaps matching TRBD1 (5 bases). Germline CDR1 is SGHVS and CDR2 is FQNEAQ. The CDR3 totals 15 residues. Trimming pared 5 bases from V and 8 bases from J, leaving 18 bases between. The CDR3 nucleotides read TGTGCCAGCAGCCCACTTCGTGGGGGGAAAGAAAAACTGTTTTTT. Protein: CASSPLRGGKEKLFF.

A note on this clonotype: It may be a read error: a sequence one base away is much more abundant. J is TRBJ1-1 and V is TRBV9; the D gene is possibly TRBD1 (6 bases). Germline loops: CDR1 SGDLS, CDR2 YYNGEE. V was clipped by 7 bases and J by 3 bases, with 19 bases between them. This CDR3 has 15 residues. The CDR3 loop is CASGPRGGADTEAFF. The CDR3, as DNA: TGTGCCAGCGGCCCCCGAGGGGGGGCCGACACTGAAGCTTTCTTT.

The V and J genes are TRBV4-1 and TRBJ2-3, with 8 bases that match TRBD2. The CDR3 is 18 amino acids. Germline-derived CDR1 and CDR2 are MGHRA and YSYEKL. V lost 3 bases, J lost 11 bases, and 22 bases stayed unmatched. CDR3: CASSQYPAAGGPKIGQYF. The CDR3 DNA reads as TGCGCCAGCAGCCAGTACCCGGCGGCGGGGGGCCCCAAGATCGGGCAGTATTTT.

This clonotype was recorded many times. The chain carries TRBV4-2 and TRBJ2-7; 12 bases match TRBD2. The CDR3 is 15 residues long. Germline-derived CDR1 and CDR2 are LGHNA and YNFKEQ. J was trimmed by 7 bases and V by 4 bases; bases with no gene match: 8. The CDR3 region has the DNA TGTGCCAGCAGCCCTCTAGCGGGAGGGCCTTATGAGCAGTACTTC. Protein: CASSPLAGGPYEQYF.

V and J are TRBV18 and TRBJ2-3; D uncertain. The ends were cut back, 6 bases at V and 6 bases at J, with 19 bases in the middle. Germline CDR1 reads KGHSH; CDR2 reads LQKENI. The CDR3 sequence is 15 residues long. The CDR3 DNA reads as TGTGCCAGCTCCCACTGTTCCGACACGGACGATACGCAGTATTTT. Protein product: CASSHCSDTDDTQYF.

Ten or more counts support this clonotype. This sequence joins TRBV29-1 and TRBJ2-7; D is undetermined. V lost 6 bases and J lost 4, with 13 bases in between. Germline values: CDR1 SQVTM, CDR2 ANQGSEA. The CDR3 covers 12 residues. CDR3 sequence (DNA): TGCAGCGTGGCCAGTCTTGGGTACGAGCAGTACTTC. It specifies CSVASLGYEQYF.

This clonotype was recorded many times. This rearrangement joins TRBV12-3 or TRBV12-4 to TRBJ2-5, with D tentatively TRBD1 or TRBD2 (5 bases each). This CDR3 spans 14 amino acids. Trimming left V 2 bases short and J 2 bases short, with 9 bases between. CDR3 coding DNA: TGTGCCAGCAGTTTATGGGGGTATCAAGAGACCCAGTACTTC. Translated: CASSLWGYQETQYF.

J is TRBJ1-6 and V is TRBV4-3, with 7 bases matching TRBD1. J was trimmed by 9 bases and V by 4 bases; bases with no gene match: 9. Germline V gene data show CDR1 as LGHNA and CDR2 as YSLEER. The CDR3 consists of 15 residues. DNA for the CDR3: TGCGCCAGCAGCCCCGGGACAGCAATAACTTCACCCCTCCACTTT. Its protein product is CASSPGTAITSPLHF.

The table lists this clonotype with many counts. The genes are TRBV12-3 or TRBV12-4 and TRBJ1-1; D perhaps matches TRBD1 (5 bases). The length of the CDR3 is 13 residues. Between the trimmed V and J ends, which lost 3 bases and 4 bases, there was a span of 9 bases. In DNA form, the CDR3 reads TGTGCCAGCAGTTTGGGGCACCTCACTGAAGCTTTCTTT. Its translation is CASSLGHLTEAFF.

This clonotype has just a few counts. V and J are TRBV6-6 and TRBJ2-5; 8 nucleotides match TRBD2. The V and J ends lost 5 bases and 5 bases, in that order; junction bases with no gene match: 4. The CDR3 runs 13 residues. Germline assignment: CDR1 MNHNY and CDR2 SVGAGI (reference sequence). The CDR3 DNA follows: TGTGCCAGCAGTCGACTAGCGAGTGAGACCCAGTACTTC. Translation: CASSRLASETQYF.

The gene calls are TRBV3-1 and TRBJ1-5; 7 bases are shared with TRBD1. V lost 3 bases, J lost 1 base, and 3 bases stayed unmatched. CDR1 is LGHDT, CDR2 YNNKEL, per germline (reference sequence). The CDR3 is 15 residues long. The CDR3 region is CASSHGQASNQPQHF. CDR3 DNA: TGTGCCAGCAGCCACGGACAGGCAAGCAATCAGCCCCAGCATTTT.

Only one count was recorded for this clonotype. It may be a read error: a sequence one base away is much more abundant. V is TRBV16 and J is TRBJ1-1, with D possibly TRBD1 on 5 matching bases. The germline V and J ends were trimmed by 4 bases and 0 bases, with 9 bases remaining between them. The CDR3 is made up of 14 amino acids. The germline V gene encodes CDR1 KGHSY and CDR2 FQNENV. CDR3 nucleotides: TGTGCCAGCAGCCGGTCGGGGGTGAACACTGAAGCTTTCTTT. It specifies CASSRSGVNTEAFF.

Comment on this clonotype: Because it lacks the conserved phenylalanine or tryptophan at the end, this CDR3 is likely a read error. The J gene is TRBJ2-2, the V gene TRBV12-3 or TRBV12-4; TRBD1 might be the D (5 bases). Trimming shortened V by 2 bases and J by 1 base, and 17 bases separated the two germline ends. This CDR3 is built from 18 residues. CDR3 nucleotides: TGTGCCAGCAGTTTAAGTGGACACAACCCCAAGAACACCGGGGAGCTGTTTCTT. Translation: CASSLSGHNPKNTGELFL.

This clonotype has at least ten counts. This chain links TRBV29-1 with TRBJ1-2; tentatively, D is TRBD1 (5 bases). The CDR3 is 11 residues long. Between the trimmed V and J ends, which lost 3 bases and 7 bases, there was a span of 9 bases. CDR1 and CDR2 (germline): SQVTM, ANQGSEA. The CDR3 coding sequence is TGCAGCGTTGAGGGACTTACTGGCTACACCTTC. Translating gives CSVEGLTGYTF. Using reference TRBV29-1 and TRBJ1-2 for the parts outside the CDR3, the full variable domain is SAVISQKPSRDICQRGTSLTIQCQVDSQVTMMFWYRQQPGQSLTLIATANQGSEATYESGFVIDKFPISRPNLTFSTLTVSNMSPEDSSIYLCSVEGLTGYTFGSGTRLTVV.

This clonotype was seen repeatedly, ten times or more. This chain uses TRBV10-3 with TRBJ2-3, with a tentative D call TRBD2 (6 bases). This CDR3 contains 13 residues. Deletions cut 8 bases from V and 4 bases from J, with 13 bases between. Per germline, CDR1 ENHRY and CDR2 SYGVKD. CDR3 sequence reads: CAILSGLSDTQYF. The CDR3, as DNA: TGTGCCATCTTGAGCGGGCTCTCAGATACGCAGTATTTT.

In its sample, this clonotype was seen a few times. The chain carries TRBV9 and TRBJ1-2, with TRBD1 matching over 8 bases. The CDR3 is 16 amino acids. The germline gives CDR1 SGDLS, CDR2 YYNGEE. V lost 3 bases and J lost 3; bases outside the gene matches: 10. The CDR3: CASSGDQGANDYGYTF. The CDR3 DNA reads TGTGCCAGCAGCGGAGATCAGGGGGCAAATGACTATGGCTACACCTTC. Supplemented by reference TRBV9 and TRBJ1-2, the full variable domain reads DSGVTQTPKHLITATGQRVTLRCSPRSGDLSVYWYQQSLDQGLQFLIQYYNGEERAKGNILERFSAQQFPDLHSELNLSSLELGDSALYFCASSGDQGANDYGYTFGSGTRLTVV.

The chain combines TRBV12-3 or TRBV12-4 with TRBJ2-1; 7 bases agree with TRBD2. After removal of 3 bases from V and 8 bases from J, the junction contained 7 bases not matched to a gene. This CDR3 spans 14 amino acids. CDR3 nucleotides: TGTGCCAGCAGTTTTTGGGAGGGGCAAGATGAGCAGTTCTTC. This encodes CASSFWEGQDEQFF.

The chain employs TRBV14 and TRBJ2-7, with TRBD1 matching over 11 bases. The CDR3 totals 15 residues. Germline lookup yields CDR1 SGHDN and CDR2 FVKESK. This CDR3 is CVTSAGTGGFYEQYF. The CDR3 nucleotides read TGTGTCACATCCGCGGGGACAGGGGGTTTTTACGAGCAGTACTTC.

This clonotype has a handful of counts. The rearrangement links TRBV7-9 to TRBJ2-5, with 10 positions matching TRBD1. Germline trimming cut 0 bases from V and 5 bases from J; bases unmatched to any gene: 3. Germline V gene data show CDR1 as SEHNR and CDR2 as FQNEAQ (reference sequence). The CDR3 is 15 residues long. The CDR3 nucleotides are TGTGCCAGCAGCTTAGCGGACAGGGGGTATGAGACCCAGTACTTC. Protein product: CASSLADRGYETQYF.

This clonotype occurred a few times. The chain carries TRBV7-9 and TRBJ2-7; D tentatively fits TRBD1 or TRBD2 (7 bases each). The CDR3 spans 15 residues. V was trimmed by 0 bases and J by 3 bases, leaving 12 bases between them. CDR1 is SEHNR and CDR2 is FQNEAQ in the germline V gene (reference sequence). The CDR3: CASSLAAGGVYEQYF. The CDR3 coding sequence is TGTGCCAGCAGCTTAGCGGCAGGGGGGGTCTACGAGCAGTACTTC.